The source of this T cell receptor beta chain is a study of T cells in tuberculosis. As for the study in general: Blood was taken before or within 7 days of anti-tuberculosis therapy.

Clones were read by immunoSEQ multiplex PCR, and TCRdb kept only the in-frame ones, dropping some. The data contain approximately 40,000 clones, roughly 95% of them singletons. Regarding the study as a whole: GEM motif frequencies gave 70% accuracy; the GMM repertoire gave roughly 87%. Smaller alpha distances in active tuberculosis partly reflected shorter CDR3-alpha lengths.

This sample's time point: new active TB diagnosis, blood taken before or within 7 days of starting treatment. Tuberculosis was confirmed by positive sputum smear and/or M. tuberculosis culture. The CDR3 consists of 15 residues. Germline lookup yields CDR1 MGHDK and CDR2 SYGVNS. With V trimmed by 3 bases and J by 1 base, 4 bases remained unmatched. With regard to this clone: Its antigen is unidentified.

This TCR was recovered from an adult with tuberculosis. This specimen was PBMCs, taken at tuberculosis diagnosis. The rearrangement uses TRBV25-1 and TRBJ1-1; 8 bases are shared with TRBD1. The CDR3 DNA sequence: TGTGCCAGCAGTGAGACAGGGGTAGGGAACACTGAAGCTTTCTTT. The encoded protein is CASSETGVGNTEAFF.